The 30 T cell receptor beta chains given below trace back to one sample, sequenced in a study of T-cell reconstitution after alpha-beta-depleted transplantation in children. TCRbeta library preparation incorporated unique molecular identifiers. TCRdb reprocessed the PCR reads with MiXCR, giving one entry per CDR3 protein. The data contain some 70,000 distinct CDR3 sequences, about 7% of them seen just once; the ten biggest clones take up 2% to 3%. Source: PBMCs from the stem cell graft donor, taken from the stem cell graft. These receptors all stem from a human donor who donated a stem cell graft to a child with acute lymphoblastic leukemia.

Many counts were recorded for this clonotype. The chain couples TRBV19 to TRBJ1-5; D is uncertain. In germline, CDR1 is LNHDA, CDR2 SQIVND (reference sequence). V was pared by 4 bases and J by 2 bases, with 12 bases between. The CDR3 is 15 amino acids. Here the CDR3 DNA reads TGTGCCAGTAGTACTGGCGGGCTCGGCAATCAGCCCCAGCATTTT. This codes for CASSTGGLGNQPQHF.

This clonotype was recorded many times. The rearrangement joins TRBV2 to TRBJ1-5; TRBD1 is a possible D gene (5 bases). Trimming shortened V by 4 bases and J by 1 base, and 11 bases separated the two germline ends. The CDR3 loop spans 15 amino acids. CDR1 SNHLY and CDR2 FYNNEI come from the germline V gene. The CDR3, as DNA: TGTGCCAGCAGTGTGGGGGTTGCGAGCAATCAGCCCCAGCATTTT. Amino acids: CASSVGVASNQPQHF.

This clonotype was detected ten times or more. This chain links TRBV19 with TRBJ2-7; 7 bases are shared with TRBD2. The CDR3 is 16 amino acids. V gave up 3 bases and J gave up 3 bases; unmatched junction bases: 11. The germline CDR1 and CDR2 sequences are LNHDA and SQIVND (reference sequence). CDR3 sequence: CASSISTGTIDYEQYF. CDR3 in DNA: TGTGCCAGTAGTATTTCTACCGGGACTATCGACTACGAGCAGTACTTC.

This clonotype was observed many times. The chain couples TRBV12-3 or TRBV12-4 to TRBJ2-1; 13 bases match TRBD2. The J segment lost 10 bases and the V segment lost 6 bases, leaving 9 bases of the junction unmatched. The CDR3 sequence is 15 residues long. The CDR3 is CASRKLAGGLGEQFF. The CDR3 nucleotides are TGTGCCAGCAGAAAACTAGCGGGAGGGCTGGGGGAGCAGTTCTTC.

The sample holds many counts of this clonotype. V gene TRBV5-1 combines with J gene TRBJ1-1; D is ambiguous. Deletions cut 3 bases from V and 2 bases from J, with 8 bases between. Germline CDR1 and CDR2: SGHRS and YFSETQ. The CDR3 runs to 13 residues. The CDR3 sequence: CASSSQENTEAFF. For the CDR3, the DNA is TGCGCCAGCAGCTCCCAGGAAAACACTGAAGCTTTCTTT.

The sample holds many counts of this clonotype. The chain joins TRBV2 to TRBJ2-1; the D gene is possibly TRBD2 (8 bases). The CDR3 length is 14 residues. Germline CDR1 SNHLY, CDR2 FYNNEI. Trimming pared 1 base from V and 10 bases from J, leaving 14 bases between. The CDR3 region has the DNA TGTGCCAGCAGTGAAGACGGGAGGGGGCCCGAGCAGTTCTTC. Protein product: CASSEDGRGPEQFF.

This clonotype was observed a handful of times. The chain recombines TRBV12-3 or TRBV12-4 with TRBJ1-2; 8 nucleotides align to TRBD1. The CDR3 spans 16 residues. Trimming at V came to 5 bases and at J to 7 bases, leaving 15 bases not matched to a gene. CDR3 in DNA: TGTGCCAGCAGTACCGCACGAGACCAGGGGGCGAGTGGCTACACCTTC. Residues: CASSTARDQGASGYTF.

In its sample, this clonotype was seen many times. The chain joins TRBV6-5 to TRBJ1-3, with 9 bases lining up with TRBD1. After removal of 5 bases from V and 1 base from J, the junction contained 6 bases not matched to a gene. Germline CDR1 reads MNHEY; CDR2 reads SVGAGI. This CDR3 is built from 16 residues. The CDR3 protein is CASSRRQGESGNTIYF. The CDR3 coding sequence is TGTGCCAGCAGTCGCCGACAGGGGGAATCTGGAAACACCATATATTTT.

This clonotype showed up many times. The chain links TRBV9 to TRBJ2-1, with 11 bases fitting TRBD2. Trimming removed 0 bases from V and 0 bases from J; junction bases left unmatched: 2. The CDR3 runs to 17 residues. Per germline, CDR1 SGDLS and CDR2 YYNGEE. The CDR3 sequence: CASSVGLAGSSYNEQFF. In DNA form, the CDR3 reads TGTGCCAGCAGCGTAGGACTAGCGGGGAGCTCCTACAATGAGCAGTTCTTC.

This clonotype has a count of ten or more. One end of the junction is discordant with germline, which a read error may explain. V and J are TRBV20-1 and TRBJ2-2; D is possibly TRBD1 or TRBD2 (5 bases each). The CDR3 is 17 residues long. Germline V CDR1 and CDR2: DFQATT, SNEGSKA (reference sequence). As DNA, the CDR3 is TGCTGTGCTAGAGATATTTTGGGGGTTCCGGACACCGGGGAGCTGTTTTTT. Translating gives CCARDILGVPDTGELFF.

This clonotype was detected many times. The rearrangement links TRBV15 to TRBJ1-2, with D tentatively TRBD1 (6 bases). CDR1 is LNHNV, CDR2 YYDKDF, per germline (reference sequence). CDR3 size: 14 residues. V was clipped by 4 bases and J by 6 bases, with 15 bases between them. CDR3 sequence: CATSNADRRHGYTF. The CDR3 DNA reads as TGTGCCACCAGCAATGCAGACAGGCGCCATGGCTACACCTTC.

This clonotype was seen repeatedly, ten times or more. The rearrangement links TRBV7-9 to TRBJ2-3, with 7 positions matching TRBD2. Germline V gives CDR1 SEHNR, CDR2 FQNEAQ (reference sequence). Trimming removed 3 bases from V and 6 bases from J; junction bases left unmatched: 9. This CDR3 spans 15 amino acids. CDR3 loop: CASSFSAGWADTQYF. The CDR3 DNA sequence: TGTGCCAGCAGCTTCTCAGCGGGGTGGGCGGATACGCAGTATTTT.

This clonotype has only a few counts. J is TRBJ2-5 and V is TRBV7-9; D is tentatively TRBD1 or TRBD2 (5 bases each). CDR3 size: 15 residues. V was cut by 5 bases and J by 7 bases, with 20 bases left in between. CDR1 and CDR2 from the germline V gene are SEHNR and FQNEAQ (reference sequence). CDR3 sequence reads: CASSKSWDGEGTQYF. The CDR3 region has the DNA TGTGCCAGCAGCAAGTCATGGGACGGAGAGGGGACCCAGTACTTC.

There are many counts of this clonotype. V usage is TRBV5-4 and J usage is TRBJ2-6, with 11 bases matching TRBD2. Germline-derived CDR1 and CDR2 are SGHNT and YYREEE (reference sequence). This CDR3 contains 18 residues. V lost 5 bases and J lost 0; bases outside the gene matches: 7. The CDR3 protein is CASRSWTSGFSGANVLTF. For the CDR3, the DNA is TGTGCCAGCAGAAGCTGGACTAGCGGGTTCTCTGGGGCCAACGTCCTGACTTTC. Full variable domain (missing parts from reference TRBV5-4 and TRBJ2-6): ETGVTQSPTHLIKTRGQQVTLRCSSQSGHNTVSWYQQALGQGPQFIFQYYREEENGRGNFPPRFSGLQFPNYSSELNVNALELDDSALYLCASRSWTSGFSGANVLTFGAGSRLTVL.

This clonotype was found many times. The chain links TRBV20-1 to TRBJ2-3; D gene unclear. The CDR3 consists of 18 residues. Germline V gene sequence: CDR1 DFQATT, CDR2 SNEGSKA (reference sequence). With 5 bases removed from V and 0 bases from J, the gap between germline ends came to 24 bases. The CDR3 here is CSAPPPRIFHPSTDTQYF. CDR3 in DNA: TGCAGTGCTCCCCCCCCCCGGATCTTCCATCCTAGCACAGATACGCAGTATTTT.

In this sample, this clonotype turned up many times. The V gene is TRBV5-1, the J gene TRBJ2-2, with D unclear. This CDR3 is built from 14 residues. Germline assignment: CDR1 SGHRS and CDR2 YFSETQ. V lost 7 bases and J 0 bases, leaving 10 bases between the germline ends. The CDR3 here is CASQLGSNTGELFF. DNA of the CDR3: TGCGCCAGCCAGCTTGGGTCGAACACCGGGGAGCTGTTTTTT. Full variable domain (remainder filled in from reference TRBV5-1 and TRBJ2-2): KAGVTQTPRYLIKTRGQQVTLSCSPISGHRSVSWYQQTPGQGLQFLFEYFSETQRNKGNFPGRFSGRQFSNSRSEMNVSTLELGDSALYLCASQLGSNTGELFFGEGSRLTVL.

This clonotype was counted between two and nine times. The CDR3 DNA is TGTGCCAGCAGCTTAACGAGACTAGCGGGAGGAGGTAATGAGCAGTTCTTC. Encoded protein: CASSLTRLAGGGNEQFF. The genes are TRBV7-3 and TRBJ2-1, with 13 positions matching TRBD2. The CDR3 spans 17 residues. The V gene's germline CDR1 is SGHTA and CDR2 FQGTGA. Trimming took 0 bases from V and 7 from J; bases not matched to a gene: 6.

V is TRBV20-1 and J is TRBJ1-5; 8 bases map to TRBD1. Germline CDR1 reads DFQATT; CDR2 reads SNEGSKA (reference sequence). This CDR3 is 18 amino acids long. The V gene end was trimmed by 0 bases and the J gene end by 2 bases; junction bases not matched to a gene: 12. DNA for the CDR3: TGCAGTGCTAGAGAGGAAACAGGGGGAGGTAGGGGCAATCAGCCCCAGCATTTT. Protein product: CSAREETGGGRGNQPQHF.

This clonotype was seen a few times. The V gene is TRBV6-2 or TRBV6-3, the J gene TRBJ1-1, with TRBD1 as a possible D gene (6 bases). The CDR3 covers 13 residues. With 10 bases removed from V and 6 bases from J, the gap between germline ends came to 18 bases. The germline V gene encodes CDR1 MNHEY and CDR2 SVGEGT. CDR3 amino acids: CATEDSLRAEAFF. The CDR3 nucleotides are TGTGCCACTGAGGACAGCCTGCGCGCTGAAGCTTTCTTT.

This clonotype was recorded many times. The V call is TRBV9, the J call TRBJ2-1, with 7 bases that match TRBD2. The CDR3 covers 17 residues. V dropped 0 bases and J dropped 5; count of bases not matched to a gene: 11. Germline V gene sequence: CDR1 SGDLS, CDR2 YYNGEE. CDR3 loop: CASSVGGGRVLNNEQFF. The CDR3 nucleotides read TGTGCCAGCAGCGTAGGAGGAGGGAGGGTCCTAAACAATGAGCAGTTCTTC.

A note on this clonotype: The CDR3 carries no conserved terminal phenylalanine or tryptophan, so it likely arises from a read error. The J gene is TRBJ2-7, the V gene TRBV4-2; no clear D gene. Germline V gene lookup returns CDR1 LGHNA and CDR2 YNFKEQ. CDR3 length: 13 amino acids. With 4 bases removed from V and 0 bases from J, the gap between germline ends came to 7 bases. CDR3 DNA sequence: TGTGCCAGCAGCCCCGTGCTCTCCTACGAGCAGTACTCC. Its translation: CASSPVLSYEQYS.

V gene TRBV19 combines with J gene TRBJ2-7, with D tentatively TRBD1 (6 bases). CDR1 and CDR2 (germline): LNHDA, SQIVND (reference sequence). V was shortened by 2 bases and J by 2 bases, with 10 bases between the two germline ends. CDR3 length: 14 residues. This chain's CDR3 is CASSITGMAYEQYF. The DNA for the CDR3 is TGTGCCAGTAGTATAACAGGGATGGCCTACGAGCAGTACTTC.

This clonotype was seen ten or more times. The genes are TRBV9 and TRBJ2-1; D may be TRBD1 (6 bases). The V end was cut by 2 bases, the J end by 4 bases, with 7 bases between. Germline V gives CDR1 SGDLS, CDR2 YYNGEE. The CDR3 is made up of 13 amino acids. The CDR3 spells CASSVGAYNEQFF. In nucleotides, the CDR3 is TGTGCCAGCAGCGTGGGGGCATACAATGAGCAGTTCTTC.

This clonotype was counted many times. This chain links TRBV18 with TRBJ2-3; 9 bases align to TRBD2. The CDR3 is 18 residues long. Germline CDR1 reads KGHSH; CDR2 reads LQKENI. The ends lost 7 bases at V and 4 bases at J; junction bases unmatched: 18. CDR3 DNA sequence: TGTGCCAGCTTCACCGGGTTGAGATCTAGCGGGGTCGCAGATACGCAGTATTTT. The encoded protein is CASFTGLRSSGVADTQYF.

The table lists this clonotype with many counts. The rearrangement links TRBV7-9 to TRBJ2-1; maybe TRBD1 (5 bases). CDR1 and CDR2 (germline): SEHNR, FQNEAQ (reference sequence). The CDR3 is made up of 14 amino acids. The V end was cut by 5 bases, the J end by 4 bases, with 12 bases between. This CDR3 is CASSDLNRYNEQFF. The CDR3 bases are TGTGCCAGCAGCGATCTTAACAGGTACAATGAGCAGTTCTTC.

The table lists this clonotype with a few counts. This chain uses TRBV4-1 with TRBJ1-1, with TRBD1 matching over 10 bases. The CDR3 is 18 residues long. Germline CDR1 and CDR2: MGHRA and YSYEKL. J gave up 2 bases and V 3 bases, and 12 bases lay outside the gene matches. The CDR3 DNA is TGCGCCAGCAGCCAGCTTGGGACAGGGGAAAAAACCAACACTGAAGCTTTCTTT. It is translated as CASSQLGTGEKTNTEAFF.

This clonotype was recorded many times. The chain joins TRBV20-1 to TRBJ2-1; D may be TRBD1 (6 bases). Per the germline V gene, CDR1 is DFQATT and CDR2 is SNEGSKA (reference sequence). This CDR3 has 17 amino acids. V lost 0 bases and J 9 bases, leaving 24 bases between the germline ends. In DNA, the CDR3 is TGCAGTGCTAGAGACGTACTACAGGGTTCCTTCCTTCGTGAGCAGTTCTTC. Translated: CSARDVLQGSFLREQFF.

Ten or more counts support this clonotype. This chain joins TRBV5-5 and TRBJ1-1; D gene ambiguous. The CDR3 is 13 residues long. From germline, CDR1 is SGHKS and CDR2 YYEKEE (reference sequence). Trimming took off 4 bases at V and 4 bases at J, with 11 bases between the two ends. The CDR3 nucleotides read TGTGCCAGCAGCCTTCTACGAGGCACTGAAGCTTTCTTT. It codes for CASSLLRGTEAFF.

This clonotype was counted many times. This chain connects TRBV10-3 to TRBJ2-2, with D perhaps given as TRBD1 or TRBD2 (5 bases each). V lost 6 bases to trimming and J lost 3 bases, with 14 bases between them. The CDR3 runs to 15 residues. The germline V gene encodes CDR1 ENHRY and CDR2 SYGVKD. Written as DNA, the CDR3 is TGTGCCATCAGAGGGGCTAGAGGGGACACCGGGGAGCTGTTTTTT. This gives the protein CAIRGARGDTGELFF.

The sample holds many counts of this clonotype. The chain links TRBV7-2 to TRBJ2-7; 10 bases fit TRBD1. The ends lost 3 bases at V and 6 bases at J; junction bases unmatched: 8. The CDR3 spans 15 residues. Germline assignment: CDR1 SGHTA and CDR2 FQGNSA. The CDR3 reads CASSFGDRGEGEQYF. In DNA, the CDR3 is TGTGCCAGCAGCTTCGGGGACAGGGGTGAGGGCGAGCAGTACTTC.